A selection of T cell receptor beta chains follows, all from one sample in a study of blood T cell repertoires in COVID-19. Clones were sequenced by immunoSEQ multiplex PCR, and TCRdb holds only the in-frame ones, with some missing. The data show 250,000 to 350,000 clones, about 92% seen once. The sample was PBMCs or T cells enriched from blood (not recorded which). All receptors come from a woman aged 25-40 years who had recovered from COVID-19. Each CDR3 is given with its conserved first and last residue. The D gene is left open where the match is weak. Clone size appears in some rows only: once, few, many, or a class for an expanded clone.

CDR3 length: 15
D gene: -
J gene: TRBJ1-5
clone size: -
V gene: TRBV9
CDR3 DNA: TGTGCCAGCAGCGTAGAAGGTCGGGGCAATCAGCCCCAGCATTTT
CDR3 protein: CASSVEGRGNQPQHF

CDR3 length: 16
D gene: TRBD2
J gene: TRBJ2-3
clone size: once
V gene: TRBV13
CDR3 DNA: TGTGCCAGCAGCTTACCAGCGGGGGGGCCAGGGAATACGCAGTATTTT
CDR3 protein: CASSLPAGGPGNTQYF

CDR3 length: 14
D gene: -
J gene: TRBJ1-5
clone size: -
V gene: TRBV7-9
CDR3 DNA: TGTGCCAGCAGCGAGGAGGGTATTAATCAGCCCCAGCATTTT
CDR3 protein: CASSEEGINQPQHF

CDR3 length: 13
D gene: -
J gene: TRBJ2-7
clone size: -
V gene: TRBV6-5
CDR3 DNA: TGTGCCAGTTGGGAGGGACACCTCGGGTGGCAGTACTTC
CDR3 protein: CASWEGHLGWQYF

CDR3 length: 16
D gene: TRBD2
J gene: TRBJ2-3
clone size: few
V gene: TRBV4-3
CDR3 DNA: TGCGCCAGCAGCCAAGGACTAGCGGGAGCCCCAGATACGCAGTATTTT
CDR3 protein: CASSQGLAGAPDTQYF

CDR3 length: 16
D gene: -
J gene: TRBJ1-3
clone size: -
V gene: TRBV4-1
CDR3 DNA: TGCGCCAGCAGCCAGTCCCCAGGGGAAGGTGGAAACACCATATATTTT
CDR3 protein: CASSQSPGEGGNTIYF

CDR3 length: 19
D gene: -
J gene: TRBJ2-5
clone size: -
V gene: TRBV3-1/TRBV3-2
CDR3 DNA: TGTGCCAGCAGCCAAGAAAGCTTTGGGGGGAGAGGGGATCTGGAGACCCAGTACTTC
CDR3 protein: CASSQESFGGRGDLETQYF

CDR3 length: 16
D gene: TRBD1
J gene: TRBJ1-1
clone size: -
V gene: TRBV7-3
CDR3 DNA: TGTGCCAGCAGCCTTAACAGGGGGCACGTCGGCACTGAAGCTTTCTTT
CDR3 protein: CASSLNRGHVGTEAFF

CDR3 length: 14
D gene: -
J gene: TRBJ1-3
clone size: -
V gene: TRBV27
CDR3 DNA: TGTGCCAGCAGTCCGGCGGACTCTGGAAACACCATATATTTT
CDR3 protein: CASSPADSGNTIYF

CDR3 length: 16
D gene: TRBD1
J gene: TRBJ2-2
clone size: -
V gene: TRBV5-4
CDR3 DNA: TGTGCCAGCAGCTCATCACCGGGACAGCCCACCGGGGAGCTGTTTTTT
CDR3 protein: CASSSSPGQPTGELFF

CDR3 length: 13
D gene: -
J gene: TRBJ2-7
clone size: -
V gene: TRBV5-1
CDR3 DNA: TGCGCCAGCAGCTTGGACACATTCTACGAGCAGTACTTC
CDR3 protein: CASSLDTFYEQYF

CDR3 length: 15
D gene: TRBD1
J gene: TRBJ2-1
clone size: -
V gene: TRBV7-2
CDR3 DNA: TGTGCCAGCAGCGCCGGGACAGGGGGCTACAATGAGCAGTTCTTC
CDR3 protein: CASSAGTGGYNEQFF

CDR3 length: 16
D gene: TRBD1
J gene: TRBJ1-4
clone size: -
V gene: TRBV7-6
CDR3 DNA: TGTGCCAGCAGCTTAAGACAGGGGTTGGCTAATGAAAAACTGTTTTTT
CDR3 protein: CASSLRQGLANEKLFF

CDR3 length: 14
D gene: TRBD2
J gene: TRBJ2-1
clone size: -
V gene: TRBV28
CDR3 DNA: TGTGCCAGCCTAAGCGGGAGTTCCTACAATGAGCAGTTCTTC
CDR3 protein: CASLSGSSYNEQFF

CDR3 length: 15
D gene: TRBD2
J gene: TRBJ2-5
clone size: -
V gene: TRBV6-5
CDR3 DNA: TGTGCCAGCAGTTTAGCGGGGGCGATGCAAGAGACCCAGTACTTC
CDR3 protein: CASSLAGAMQETQYF

CDR3 length: 15
D gene: -
J gene: TRBJ1-4
clone size: -
V gene: TRBV27
CDR3 DNA: TGTGCCAGCAGTTTTTACAGGGCGCCGGATGAAAAACTGTTTTTT
CDR3 protein: CASSFYRAPDEKLFF

CDR3 length: 14
D gene: -
J gene: TRBJ2-5
clone size: -
V gene: TRBV14
CDR3 DNA: TGTGCCAGCAGCCCGGGGTCGAGATGGGAGACCCAGTACTTC
CDR3 protein: CASSPGSRWETQYF

CDR3 length: 17
D gene: -
J gene: TRBJ2-5
clone size: -
V gene: TRBV27
CDR3 DNA: TGTGCCAGCAGTACTAATTCCCCGGACAGCCTCCAAGAGACCCAGTACTTC
CDR3 protein: CASSTNSPDSLQETQYF

CDR3 length: 18
D gene: TRBD2
J gene: TRBJ2-1
clone size: -
V gene: TRBV5-5
CDR3 DNA: TGTGCCAGCAGGGCGGGACTAGCGGGAGGGAGCTCCTACAATGAGCAGTTCTTC
CDR3 protein: CASRAGLAGGSSYNEQFF

CDR3 length: 13
D gene: TRBD1
J gene: TRBJ1-2
clone size: -
V gene: TRBV7-9
CDR3 DNA: TGTGCCAGCAGCGAACAGGGGGCCTATGGCTACACCTTC
CDR3 protein: CASSEQGAYGYTF

CDR3 length: 17
D gene: -
J gene: TRBJ2-2
clone size: -
V gene: TRBV28
CDR3 DNA: TGTGCCAGCAGTTTACCGCCCGGACACAGGGTTACCGGGGAGCTGTTTTTT
CDR3 protein: CASSLPPGHRVTGELFF

CDR3 length: 18
D gene: TRBD2
J gene: TRBJ2-1
clone size: -
V gene: TRBV4-3
CDR3 DNA: TGCGCCAGCAGCCATCGTCGGATATTAGCGGGATGGTACTCTGAGCAGTTCTTC
CDR3 protein: CASSHRRILAGWYSEQFF

CDR3 length: 15
D gene: -
J gene: TRBJ1-2
clone size: once
V gene: TRBV18
CDR3 DNA: TGTGCCAGCTCACCTACCCGGGGAAACCTCTATGGCTACACCTTC
CDR3 protein: CASSPTRGNLYGYTF

CDR3 length: 15
D gene: -
J gene: TRBJ1-1
clone size: -
V gene: TRBV6-5
CDR3 DNA: TGTGCCAGCAGGCCCTCGACAGGACTGAACACTGAAGCTTTCTTT
CDR3 protein: CASRPSTGLNTEAFF

CDR3 length: 15
D gene: TRBD1
J gene: TRBJ2-2
clone size: -
V gene: TRBV28
CDR3 DNA: TGTGCCAGCAGGCAGACAGGGATGGGCACCGGGGAGCTGTTTTTT
CDR3 protein: CASRQTGMGTGELFF

CDR3 length: 15
D gene: -
J gene: TRBJ1-1
clone size: -
V gene: TRBV7-7
CDR3 DNA: TGTGCTAGCAGCTGCAGACAGCCTAGGAACACTGAAGCTTTCTTT
CDR3 protein: CASSCRQPRNTEAFF

CDR3 length: 13
D gene: -
J gene: TRBJ2-3
clone size: -
V gene: TRBV27
CDR3 DNA: TGTGCCAGCAGTTCCCAAAGCACAGATACGCAGTATTTT
CDR3 protein: CASSSQSTDTQYF

CDR3 length: 15
D gene: TRBD1
J gene: TRBJ2-1
clone size: -
V gene: TRBV9
CDR3 DNA: TGTGCCAGCACCCCGGAAGGGGGCCCGGACAATGAGCAGTTCTTC
CDR3 protein: CASTPEGGPDNEQFF

CDR3 length: 15
D gene: TRBD2
J gene: TRBJ2-7
clone size: -
V gene: TRBV9
CDR3 DNA: TGTGCCAGCAGCGTGACTAGCGGGGGGTGGTACGAGCAGTACTTC
CDR3 protein: CASSVTSGGWYEQYF

CDR3 length: 15
D gene: -
J gene: TRBJ2-2
clone size: once
V gene: TRBV27
CDR3 DNA: TGTGCCAGCAGCGGAGCTTTCGCTCTCTCCGGGGAGCTGTTTTTT
CDR3 protein: CASSGAFALSGELFF

CDR3 length: 14
D gene: -
J gene: TRBJ2-5
clone size: -
V gene: TRBV6-5
CDR3 DNA: TGTGCCAGCATTCTCGGACAGTACCAAGAGACCCAGTACTTC
CDR3 protein: CASILGQYQETQYF

CDR3 length: 17
D gene: TRBD2
J gene: TRBJ2-1
clone size: -
V gene: TRBV5-1
CDR3 DNA: TGCGCCAGCAGCCCGAGACTAGCGGGGCGGTCGAACAATGAGCAGTTCTTC
CDR3 protein: CASSPRLAGRSNNEQFF

CDR3 length: 12
D gene: TRBD1
J gene: TRBJ1-6
clone size: -
V gene: TRBV3-1/TRBV3-2
CDR3 DNA: TGTGCCAGCAGGCAGGGGGACTCACCCCTCCACTTT
CDR3 protein: CASRQGDSPLHF

CDR3 length: 15
D gene: -
J gene: TRBJ2-7
clone size: -
V gene: TRBV4-3
CDR3 DNA: TGCGCCAGCAGCCAAGATAGATCCTTATCCTACGAGCAGTACTTC
CDR3 protein: CASSQDRSLSYEQYF

CDR3 length: 16
D gene: TRBD1
J gene: TRBJ1-5
clone size: -
V gene: TRBV4-1
CDR3 DNA: TGCGCCAGCAGCCTTGGGACAGGGGAAAGGAATCAGCCCCAGCATTTT
CDR3 protein: CASSLGTGERNQPQHF

CDR3 length: 13
D gene: -
J gene: TRBJ1-5
clone size: -
V gene: TRBV7-2
CDR3 DNA: TGTGCCAGCAGCTTCAGGGTTGGTCAGCCCCAGCATTTT
CDR3 protein: CASSFRVGQPQHF

CDR3 length: 15
D gene: -
J gene: TRBJ1-1
clone size: -
V gene: TRBV28
CDR3 DNA: TGTGCCAGCAGTTTGGCAGGGGCAGGGAGAACTGAAGCTTTCTTT
CDR3 protein: CASSLAGAGRTEAFF

CDR3 length: 15
D gene: -
J gene: TRBJ2-1
clone size: -
V gene: TRBV10-3
CDR3 DNA: TGTGCCATCAGTGATTTGGTGGGGGGAGCCAATGAGCAGTTCTTC
CDR3 protein: CAISDLVGGANEQFF

CDR3 length: 13
D gene: -
J gene: TRBJ1-4
clone size: -
V gene: TRBV3-1/TRBV3-2
CDR3 DNA: TGTGCCAGCAGGCGAGCCCAGGGAGAAAAACTGTTTTTT
CDR3 protein: CASRRAQGEKLFF

CDR3 length: 18
D gene: TRBD2
J gene: TRBJ2-2
clone size: -
V gene: TRBV2
CDR3 DNA: TGTGCCAGCAGTCTCCTTAGCGGGGGGGCCGTGAACACCGGGGAGCTGTTTTTT
CDR3 protein: CASSLLSGGAVNTGELFF

CDR3 length: 14
D gene: TRBD2
J gene: TRBJ2-3
clone size: -
V gene: TRBV29-1
CDR3 DNA: TGCAGCGTTGGGCTAGCGGGAGTCACAGATACGCAGTATTTT
CDR3 protein: CSVGLAGVTDTQYF

CDR3 length: 16
D gene: -
J gene: TRBJ1-1
clone size: -
V gene: TRBV21-1
CDR3 DNA: TGTGCCAGCAGCACTAGTAACAGGGTGGGGGACACTGAAGCTTTCTTT
CDR3 protein: CASSTSNRVGDTEAFF

CDR3 length: 15
D gene: -
J gene: TRBJ1-4
clone size: -
V gene: TRBV24-1
CDR3 DNA: TGTGCCACCAGTGACCCGGGACTTTCGGGTGAAAAACTGTTTTTT
CDR3 protein: CATSDPGLSGEKLFF

CDR3 length: 15
D gene: -
J gene: TRBJ1-5
clone size: -
V gene: TRBV9
CDR3 DNA: TGTGCCAGCAGCCTGACCCCCGTCGCGGATCAGCCCCAGCATTTT
CDR3 protein: CASSLTPVADQPQHF

CDR3 length: 15
D gene: -
J gene: TRBJ1-1
clone size: -
V gene: TRBV4-3
CDR3 DNA: TGCGCCAGCAGCCAAGGGGTTTTAGGGGCCACTGAAGCTTTCTTT
CDR3 protein: CASSQGVLGATEAFF

CDR3 length: 13
D gene: -
J gene: TRBJ1-3
clone size: -
V gene: TRBV15
CDR3 DNA: TGTGCCACCAGCAAGGGGGACGGAAACACCATATATTTT
CDR3 protein: CATSKGDGNTIYF

CDR3 length: 14
D gene: TRBD1
J gene: TRBJ1-1
clone size: -
V gene: TRBV4-2
CDR3 DNA: TGTGCCAGCAGCCAAGAGACAGGGAAAACTGAAGCTTTCTTT
CDR3 protein: CASSQETGKTEAFF

CDR3 length: 18
D gene: -
J gene: TRBJ1-5
clone size: -
V gene: TRBV14
CDR3 DNA: TGTGCCAGCAGCCACCGTCCCAGGGGTTTCTGGTCCGGGCAGCCCCAGCATTTT
CDR3 protein: CASSHRPRGFWSGQPQHF

CDR3 length: 17
D gene: TRBD1
J gene: TRBJ2-3
clone size: -
V gene: TRBV24-1
CDR3 DNA: TGTGCCACCAGTGACCGGGACCGCTACAGGGGGTTAGATACGCAGTATTTT
CDR3 protein: CATSDRDRYRGLDTQYF

CDR3 length: 13
D gene: TRBD2
J gene: TRBJ2-3
clone size: -
V gene: TRBV7-9
CDR3 DNA: TGTGCCAGCAGTCCTCGGGAGGGCTATACGCAGTATTTT
CDR3 protein: CASSPREGYTQYF

CDR3 length: 18
D gene: TRBD1
J gene: TRBJ2-7
clone size: -
V gene: TRBV28
CDR3 DNA: TGTGCCAGCAGTTCGGCCCCCGGGACAGGGAGTACATCCTACGAGCAGTACTTC
CDR3 protein: CASSSAPGTGSTSYEQYF

CDR3 length: 17
D gene: TRBD1
J gene: TRBJ1-5
clone size: -
V gene: TRBV19
CDR3 DNA: TGTGCCAGTAGTACCCCGACAGGGGCTAATAGCAATCAGCCCCAGCATTTT
CDR3 protein: CASSTPTGANSNQPQHF

CDR3 length: 13
D gene: -
J gene: TRBJ1-3
clone size: -
V gene: TRBV6-5
CDR3 DNA: TGTGCCAGCAGTCCCCACAGGGGAAACACCATATATTTT
CDR3 protein: CASSPHRGNTIYF

CDR3 length: 17
D gene: TRBD2
J gene: TRBJ2-2
clone size: -
V gene: TRBV9
CDR3 DNA: TGTGCCAGCAGCGCGTGGGTAGCGGGAGGTAGGACCGGGGAGCTGTTTTTT
CDR3 protein: CASSAWVAGGRTGELFF

CDR3 length: 13
D gene: TRBD1
J gene: TRBJ1-4
clone size: -
V gene: TRBV6-5
CDR3 DNA: TGTGCCAGCAGAATCGCAGGGGGAGAAAAACTGTTTTTT
CDR3 protein: CASRIAGGEKLFF

CDR3 length: 15
D gene: TRBD2
J gene: TRBJ2-2
clone size: -
V gene: TRBV18
CDR3 DNA: TGTGCCAGCTCACCAGCTAGCGGGATTCCCGGGGAGCTGTTTTTT
CDR3 protein: CASSPASGIPGELFF

CDR3 length: 15
D gene: -
J gene: TRBJ1-5
clone size: -
V gene: TRBV5-1
CDR3 DNA: TGCGCCAGCAGCTTTGGGGGGGTAGACAATCAGCCCCAGCATTTT
CDR3 protein: CASSFGGVDNQPQHF